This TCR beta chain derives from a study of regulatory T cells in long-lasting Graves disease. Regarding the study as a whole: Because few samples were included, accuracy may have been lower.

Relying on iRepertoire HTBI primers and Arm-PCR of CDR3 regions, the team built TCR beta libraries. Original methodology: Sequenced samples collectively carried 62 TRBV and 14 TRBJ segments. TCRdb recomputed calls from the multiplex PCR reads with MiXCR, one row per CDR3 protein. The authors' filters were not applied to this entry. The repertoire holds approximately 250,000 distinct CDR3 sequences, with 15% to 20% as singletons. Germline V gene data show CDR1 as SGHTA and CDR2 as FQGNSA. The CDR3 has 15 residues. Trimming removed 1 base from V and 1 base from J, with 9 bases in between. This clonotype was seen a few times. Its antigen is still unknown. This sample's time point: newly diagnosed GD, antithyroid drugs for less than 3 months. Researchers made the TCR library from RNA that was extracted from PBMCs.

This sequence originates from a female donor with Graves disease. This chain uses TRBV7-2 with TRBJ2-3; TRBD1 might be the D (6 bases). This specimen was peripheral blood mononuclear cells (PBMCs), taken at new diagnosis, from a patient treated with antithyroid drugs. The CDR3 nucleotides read TGTGCCAGCAGCTTAGGCAGGGGACGCACAGATACGCAGTATTTT. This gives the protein CASSLGRGRTDTQYF.